One and the same sample provided the 22 T cell receptor beta chains below, sequenced in a study of PD-1 blockade in classical Hodgkin lymphoma. The table came from immunoSEQ multiplex PCR; TCRdb's copy has only in-frame clones and leaves some out. The data show around 50,000 clones, roughly 80% seen once. Time point indicated: cycle 4 day 1 (C4D1), after less than seven weeks of nivolumab. Every patient relapsed after autologous stem cell transplantation, and brentuximab vedotin exposure varied. The input for sequencing was peripheral blood mononuclear cells (PBMCs), taken before the fourth cycle of nivolumab. The receptors were gathered from a human donor with classical Hodgkin lymphoma.

V is TRBV19 and J is TRBJ2-6; D gene uncertain. Trimming left V 5 bases short and J 3 bases short, with 8 bases between. The CDR3 covers 14 residues. Germline V gene lookup returns CDR1 LNHDA and CDR2 SQIVND (reference sequence). The DNA for the CDR3 is TGTGCCAGTAGTTCCCTGGGTGGGGCCAACGTCCTGACTTTC. It codes for CASSSLGGANVLTF.

The V and J genes are TRBV15 and TRBJ1-2, with TRBD1 as a possible D gene (6 bases). This CDR3 spans 16 amino acids. The germline gives CDR1 LNHNV, CDR2 YYDKDF (reference sequence). The germline V and J ends were trimmed by 3 bases and 2 bases, with 16 bases remaining between them. CDR3 bases: TGTGCCACCAGCAGTAGAGGGAGGGACACAAACTATGGCTACACCTTC. It yields the protein CATSSRGRDTNYGYTF.

The CDR3 bases are TGTGCCAGCAGTATAACAGGGGGGAATGGCTACACCTTC. Protein product: CASSITGGNGYTF. The chain uses TRBV6-6 and TRBJ1-2; 8 bases align to TRBD1. There are 13 residues in the CDR3. Germline assignment: CDR1 MNHNY and CDR2 SVGAGI (reference sequence). V was clipped by 5 bases and J by 6 bases; unmatched bases: 5.

The chain employs TRBV18 and TRBJ2-3; possible D gene TRBD2, 5 bases. V was cut by 2 bases and J by 5 bases, with 8 bases left in between. Germline CDR1 reads KGHSH; CDR2 reads LQKENI. There are 13 residues in the CDR3. CDR3: CASSPNGVDTQYF. CDR3 bases: TGTGCCAGCTCACCAAACGGGGTAGATACGCAGTATTTT.

This chain links TRBV7-9 with TRBJ2-7, with 10 positions matching TRBD2. CDR3 length equals 16 residues. Trimming removed 1 base from V and 6 bases from J; junction bases left unmatched: 9. Germline V gene sequence: CDR1 SEHNR, CDR2 FQNEAQ (reference sequence). This CDR3 reads CASSLGAGGPTVEQYF. The CDR3 DNA reads TGTGCCAGCAGCTTAGGAGCGGGAGGGCCTACGGTCGAGCAGTACTTC.

This chain links TRBV4-3 with TRBJ1-2; D remains unclear. This CDR3 is built from 18 residues. Per germline, CDR1 LGHNA and CDR2 YSLEER. Trimming cost V 0 bases and J 1 base, with 18 bases left between them. The CDR3 DNA follows: TGCGCCAGCAGCCAAGATACGGTTTTAGGACGGCATAACTATGGCTACACCTTC. This gives the protein CASSQDTVLGRHNYGYTF.

A few counts support this clone. The chain is built from TRBV28 and TRBJ1-5, with D unclear. Trimming cost V 5 bases and J 7 bases, with 3 bases left between them. This CDR3 contains 10 residues. The germline gives CDR1 MDHEN, CDR2 SYDVKM. The CDR3, as DNA: TGTGCCAGCAGTCGGCAGCCCCAGCATTTT. Translation gives CASSRQPQHF.

The rearrangement links TRBV15 to TRBJ2-1, with 8 nucleotides matching TRBD2. V lost 5 bases to trimming and J lost 7 bases; unmatched junction nucleotides: 7. The CDR3 totals 14 residues. The germline gives CDR1 LNHNV, CDR2 YYDKDF (reference sequence). The CDR3 DNA is TGTGCCACCAGCCCCCAGGGACTAGTTAATGAGCAGTTCTTC. Residues: CATSPQGLVNEQFF.

The J gene is TRBJ2-5, the V gene TRBV11-3, with 8 positions matching TRBD1. Looked up from germline, CDR1 is SGHNT and CDR2 is YENEEA. The CDR3 spans 16 residues. J gave up 1 base and V 5 bases, and 9 bases lay outside the gene matches. CDR3 nucleotide sequence: TGTGCCAGCAGCCTCGGACAGGGAAACCTCCAAGAGACCCAGTACTTC. This codes for CASSLGQGNLQETQYF.

This clone turned up a few times. The chain has TRBV19 and TRBJ2-1, with 14 bases aligning to TRBD2. CDR3 length: 15 amino acids. Germline assignment: CDR1 LNHDA and CDR2 SQIVND (reference sequence). The junction had 6 bases not matched to a gene; V was cut back by 8 bases and J by 6 bases. This CDR3 reads CASCQTSGRANEQFF. DNA for the CDR3: TGTGCCAGTTGCCAGACTAGCGGGAGGGCCAATGAGCAGTTCTTC.

V is TRBV28 and J is TRBJ2-5; 9 bases agree with TRBD1. The CDR3 runs 16 residues. The V gene end was trimmed by 1 base and the J gene end by 7 bases; junction bases not matched to a gene: 10. Germline CDR1 and CDR2: MDHEN and SYDVKM. CDR3 loop: CASSLSGQGSSGTQYF. The CDR3 DNA reads TGTGCCAGCAGTTTATCGGGACAGGGATCATCAGGGACCCAGTACTTC.

V is TRBV7-2 and J is TRBJ2-7; D call uncertain. In germline, CDR1 is SGHTA, CDR2 FQGNSA. V lost 4 bases, J lost 3 bases, and 10 bases lay in between. The CDR3 consists of 13 residues. The CDR3 coding sequence is TGTGCCAGCAGCTCCCCGGACGGCTACGAGCAGTACTTC. Protein sequence: CASSSPDGYEQYF.

The chain joins TRBV5-1 to TRBJ2-1; TRBD2 might be the D (5 bases). The CDR3 extends over 14 amino acids. V gave up 7 bases and J gave up 5 bases, with 16 bases separating them. Germline V gene lookup returns CDR1 SGHRS and CDR2 YFSETQ. The CDR3: CASATSPANNEQFF. Written as DNA, the CDR3 is TGCGCCAGCGCCACTAGTCCGGCAAACAATGAGCAGTTCTTC.

The V gene is TRBV19, the J gene TRBJ2-7, with D tentatively TRBD1 (5 bases). The CDR3 spans 13 residues. V was shortened by 5 bases and J by 3 bases, with 11 bases between the two germline ends. Germline CDR1 LNHDA, CDR2 SQIVND (reference sequence). CDR3 nucleotides: TGTGCCAGTAGTCCTACAGGAGACTACGAGCAGTACTTC. Residues: CASSPTGDYEQYF. Based on the CDR3 plus reference TRBV19 and TRBJ2-7, the full variable domain is DGGITQSPKYLFRKEGQNVTLSCEQNLNHDAMYWYRQDPGQGLRLIYYSQIVNDFQKGDIAEGYSVSREKKESFPLTVTSAQKNPTAFYLCASSPTGDYEQYFGPGTRLTVT.

This chain joins TRBV6-6 and TRBJ2-7, with 9 bases matching TRBD1. Trimming took 11 bases from V and 3 from J; bases not matched to a gene: 11. Germline CDR1 MNHNY, CDR2 SVGAGI (reference sequence). There are 14 residues in the CDR3. CDR3 bases: TGTGCCGGCGGCGAGGGACAGGGTCTCTACGAGCAGTACTTC. Protein: CAGGEGQGLYEQYF.

This clone was picked up a small number of times. The chain couples TRBV5-4 to TRBJ2-7, with D perhaps assigned TRBD1 or TRBD2 (5 bases each). The V gene's germline CDR1 is SGHNT and CDR2 YYREEE (reference sequence). CDR3 length: 14 amino acids. V lost 3 bases and J 5 bases, leaving 15 bases between the germline ends. CDR3 region: CASSWGLGKDEQYF. The DNA for the CDR3 is TGTGCCAGCAGCTGGGGGTTAGGTAAAGACGAGCAGTACTTC.

The V call is TRBV2, the J call TRBJ2-7; D remains ambiguous. With 6 bases removed from V and 5 bases from J, the gap between germline ends came to 11 bases. The germline V gene encodes CDR1 SNHLY and CDR2 FYNNEI. This CDR3 comprises 12 residues. The CDR3 region has the DNA TGTGCCAGCAGACCCGAGGCTGACGAGCAGTACTTC. Protein: CASRPEADEQYF.

This rearrangement joins TRBV6-6 to TRBJ2-1; 11 bases match TRBD2. Germline CDR1 MNHNY, CDR2 SVGAGI (reference sequence). The CDR3 covers 13 residues. After removal of 5 bases from V and 10 bases from J, the junction contained 4 bases not matched to a gene. The DNA for the CDR3 is TGTGCCAGCAGTCTAGCGGGAGGATCCGAGCAGTTCTTC. This gives the protein CASSLAGGSEQFF.

The chain employs TRBV7-2 and TRBJ2-7; 11 nucleotides match TRBD2. Germline loops: CDR1 SGHTA, CDR2 FQGNSA. CDR3 length equals 14 residues. With 8 bases clipped from V and 3 bases from J, the junction kept 6 bases outside the gene matches. CDR3 in amino acids: CASDPLAGGYEQYF. The CDR3 DNA is TGTGCCAGCGACCCCCTAGCGGGAGGCTACGAGCAGTACTTC.

This chain connects TRBV28 to TRBJ1-2; D unresolved. V was pared by 8 bases and J by 3 bases, with 10 bases between. This CDR3 region has 12 residues. The V gene's germline CDR1 is MDHEN and CDR2 SYDVKM. CDR3 DNA: TGTGCCAGCGCTCTCAGGTACTATGGCTACACCTTC. Its translation is CASALRYYGYTF.

In its sample, this clone was seen once. V and J are TRBV7-2 and TRBJ2-4; D call uncertain. Germline V CDR1 and CDR2: SGHTA, FQGNSA. The V gene lost 1 base and the J gene lost 5 bases, with 6 bases spanning the gap. The CDR3 sequence is 13 residues long. The CDR3 sequence: CASSLEAENIQYF. The CDR3 nucleotides read TGTGCCAGCAGCTTAGAGGCAGAAAACATTCAGTACTTC.

This rearrangement joins TRBV7-9 to TRBJ1-2; the D gene is possibly TRBD1 (5 bases). This CDR3 spans 14 amino acids. The germline V and J ends were trimmed by 2 bases and 5 bases, with 12 bases remaining between them. CDR1 is SEHNR, CDR2 FQNEAQ, per germline (reference sequence). The CDR3 DNA sequence: TGTGCCAGCAGCTTAACTACGGGGGTTTATGGCTACACCTTC. Translating gives CASSLTTGVYGYTF.